This T cell receptor beta chain stems from a study of control samples from healthy donors and cancer patients. CDR1 and CDR2 from the germline V gene are GTSNPN and SVGIG (reference sequence). The trim removed 6 bases at V and 5 bases at J, leaving 17 bases unmatched. The CDR3 consists of 16 residues. Profiling relied on immunoSEQ multiplex PCR, and the TCRdb table lists in-frame clones only, not all of them. The table shows about 230,000 clones, with 82% occurring only once. The sequenced material came from PBMCs. The rearrangement links TRBV30 to TRBJ2-5; 8 bases are shared with TRBD2. The sequence derives from a woman aged 60-75 years with lung cancer. CDR3 in DNA: TGTGCCTGTTCCAGGGAGGGAAGCGGGAGACGGGAGACCCAGTACTTC. Its protein product is CACSREGSGRRETQYF.